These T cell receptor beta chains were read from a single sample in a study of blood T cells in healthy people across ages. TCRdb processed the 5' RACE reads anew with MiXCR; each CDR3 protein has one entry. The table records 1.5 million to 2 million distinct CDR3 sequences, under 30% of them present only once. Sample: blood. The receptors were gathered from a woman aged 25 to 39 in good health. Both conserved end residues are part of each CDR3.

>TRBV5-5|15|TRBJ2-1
CASSPGGGIYNEQFF
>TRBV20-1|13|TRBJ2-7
CSVRQGAQGEQYF
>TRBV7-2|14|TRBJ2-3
CASSLGTGTDTQYF
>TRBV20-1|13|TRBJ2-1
CSARMAGGNEQFF
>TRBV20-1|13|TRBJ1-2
CSASGGADYGYTF
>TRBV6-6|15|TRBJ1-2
CASRNRGGGDYGYTF
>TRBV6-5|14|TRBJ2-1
CASGGASVYNEQFF
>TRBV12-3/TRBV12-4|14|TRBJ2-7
CASSREQGAHEQYF
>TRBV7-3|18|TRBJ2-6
CASSLKGGKVSGANVLTF
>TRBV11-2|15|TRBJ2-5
CASRVGGNLFNEQYF
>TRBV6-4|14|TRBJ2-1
CASSDGRGRNEQFF
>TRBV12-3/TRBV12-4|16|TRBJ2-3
CASSDPTSGGWNTQYF
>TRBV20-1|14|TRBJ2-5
CSARRGSIRETQYF
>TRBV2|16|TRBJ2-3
CASSVGQRGGPDTQYF
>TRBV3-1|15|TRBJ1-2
CASSQDFSGSSGYTF
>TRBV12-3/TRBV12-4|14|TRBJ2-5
CASKPLGGWEAQYF
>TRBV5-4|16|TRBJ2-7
CASSLEPSGGPYEQYF
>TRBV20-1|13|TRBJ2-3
CSAVAGELNTQYF
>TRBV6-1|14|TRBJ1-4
CASSGRGSVEKLFF